The clone carrying this T cell receptor beta chain was recorded once. The data originate from a study of T cell repertoires in cytomegalovirus infection. The CDR3 runs 15 residues. Per the germline V gene, CDR1 is MDHEN and CDR2 is SYDVKM. V gave up 3 bases and J gave up 6 bases; unmatched junction bases: 5. TCRdb called the reads again in MiXCR, with one record for every CDR3 protein. The data hold fewer than 300,000 distinct CDR3 sequences, with roughly 24% observed a single time. The chain has TRBV28 and TRBJ1-5, with 10 bases aligning to TRBD1. The sequence came from a human donor in good health (CMV status not recorded). Some clones in this sample may be carry-over from other donors' samples. Sequencing was done on a sample of PBMCs. DNA for the CDR3: TGTGCCAGCAGTTTGGGACAGGGGTTTCGTCAGCCCCAGCATTTT. This translates into CASSLGQGFRQPQHF.